The clone carrying this TCR beta chain was counted between two and nine times. The CDR3 runs 16 residues. The sample comes from a study of cytomegalovirus exposure and HLA in healthy donors. Overall study context: Caucasian-associated ancestry cluster membership applied to about four fifths of nearly 400 genotyped donors.

PCR employed 60 Vbeta and 13 Jbeta primers. Method: immunoSEQ multiplex PCR; TCRdb's copy keeps in-frame clones and lacks some. The table shows roughly 120,000 clones, with around four fifths occurring only once. This TCR was recovered from a woman aged 40 to 50 in good health and CMV-seronegative. What was sequenced was PBMCs. V is TRBV21-1 and J is TRBJ1-2; whether TRBD1, the table's D call, matches the DNA was not checked. TRBV21-1 is an annotated pseudogene. The CDR3 coding sequence is TGTGCCAGCAGCAAAGGACAGGGTCCTTCCAACTATGGCTACACCTTC. Protein product: CASSKGQGPSNYGYTF.